This TCR beta chain is from a study of blood T cell repertoires in COVID-19. Study at large: Acute-phase and convalescent COVID-19 samples originated in the United States, Italy and Spain. Sources were T cells, B-cell-depleted T cells, or PBMCs; the material itself was cDNA or gDNA.

The germline V gene encodes CDR1 MGHRA and CDR2 YSYEKL. The CDR3 extends over 15 amino acids. The germline V and J ends were trimmed by 6 bases and 1 base, with 15 bases remaining between them. Authors' analysis steps: Counts of nucleated cells, estimated from reference gene primer amplification, were obtained. The protocol was immunoSEQ multiplex PCR, while the TCRdb copy is restricted to in-frame clones and leaves out a portion. D and trimming were read from the DNA, whereas the V and J calls and clone size are those reported in that table. The repertoire consists of around 300,000 clones, with around 90% occurring once and the leading ten covering 2.2%.

This receptor was identified in a man between 50 and 59 years old with acute or convalescent COVID-19. Sequenced input: peripheral blood. The chain joins TRBV4-1 to TRBJ1-1, with D unresolved. The CDR3 nucleotides read TGCGCCAGCAGGGTCGGTGTTGGGCAGAACACTGAAGCTTTCTTT. Amino acid sequence: CASRVGVGQNTEAFF.